The entry that follows covers one T cell receptor (beta chain) sequence. The antigen it binds to is not known. No base qualities exist here, and no much larger clone lies one base off it. The source of the sample is a study of blood T cell repertoires in COVID-19 (dated by TCRdb to the early 2020s). Some background on the complete study: Samples covering the acute and convalescent phases of COVID-19 were provided by collaborators in the United States, Italy and Spain. The prospective study material was composed of cDNA or gDNA derived from T cells, B-cell-depleted T cells, or PBMCs. Subjects who had been exposed to COVID-19, were actively infected with it, or had recovered from it provided the deeply sampled blood TCRbeta repertoires that made up the dataset. A freely available public database, intended as a resource for researchers studying the immune response to SARS-CoV-2, is where the repertoires were released. The samples were drawn from two sources: the first 160 participants of the ongoing ImmuneRACE study, and 950 to 1,500 subjects contributed by 6 global collaborators. The sample metadata nearly always contained a de-identified subject ID, COVID-19 status, age in years and sex. HLA class I and class II types, where available, came from metadata supplied by the sample provider rather than from assay-based typing. The paper as a whole reports these results and caveats: How much clinical and demographic metadata was included differed by source and by participant, and the metadata was provided uncurated.

V gives up 2 bases and J gives up 4 bases, and the segment between their germline ends measures 14 bases. The CDR3 starts with the cysteine, ends with the phenylalanine, and has 15 residues. Of the read, only the CDR3 DNA is kept; its 45 bases are in frame from base 1. The germline V gene encodes CDR1 WSHSY and CDR2 SAAADI. In the prospective study, participants were about 18 to 95 years old, resided in fewer than 25 geographic areas of the United States, and were enrolled through a virtual design. To assign participants to cohorts, the prospective study relied on clinical history that participants themselves reported in a screening survey and a study questionnaire. Mobile phlebotomists in the prospective study collected whole blood, serum and a nasopharyngeal or oropharyngeal swab from every participant. Over an approximately two-month period, participants in the prospective study had the option of providing additional blood draws and questionnaires. Prospective study blood samples were shipped either frozen or at room temperature before DNA extraction.

TCRbeta CDR3 regions were amplified from genomic DNA by means of the immunoSEQ Assay, a bias-controlled multiplex PCR. As for how the authors treated the data: Within the assay, amplification of reference gene primers was used to estimate how many nucleated cells each sample contained. Sequence reads were collapsed and filtered to measure the absolute abundance of every unique TCRbeta CDR3 rearrangement. For each sample, productive Simpson clonality was calculated as the square root of Simpson's diversity index across productive rearrangements. TCRdb obtained this table from immuneACCESS and retained in-frame rearrangements with V and J assigned. These tables miss some clones; where compared with another copy, unresolved V genes account for less than half of the shortfall, and the remainder is unexplained. The V and J calls and clone size come from that table; D and trimming were worked out from the DNA. The sample table lists about 270,000 clones, about nine tenths of them with a count of one. Approximately 4% of the sample is held by the ten biggest clonotypes.

This chain is built from TRBV10-2 and TRBJ2-5, with a tentative D gene TRBD2 over 6 matching bases. The TCR originated in a woman aged 25 to 39 with acute COVID-19. The sample consisted of PBMCs or T cells enriched from blood (not recorded which). The CDR3 protein sequence reads: CASSEAGGSGETQYF. The nucleotides are TGCGCCAGCAGTGAGGCCGGGGGTAGCGGAGAGACCCAGTACTTC.